A single T cell receptor beta chain is shown here with its context. Which antigen it targets is not known. Base quality data are lacking; no much larger clone is found one base away. This record belongs to a study of cytomegalovirus exposure and HLA in healthy donors (dated by TCRdb to 2015 to 2018). Turning to the overall study: An earlier analysis of several hundred of the donors reported over 250 Gb of sequence data and 117 million unique TCR beta sequences obtained from approximately 180 million T cells. Approximately 300 gigabases of sequencing data and approximately 91 million unique TCR sequences made up an early release that covered roughly 670 HLA-typed donors. Of the approximately 400 genotyped donors, roughly 80% were placed in the genetic ancestry cluster associated with self-reported Caucasian donors. The study aimed to test whether cataloging public T cell receptors could reveal signatures of past pathogen exposure. The T cell repertoires of 700 or so subjects were profiled by immunosequencing and related to cytomegalovirus serostatus. Besides the first cohort of around 700 subjects, a separate validation cohort made up of over a hundred different subjects was used. The study combined high-throughput TCR immunosequencing, statistical association of individual TCRs with disease status, and machine learning to predict cytomegalovirus infection status. A later analysis re-analyzed previously published TCR beta repertoires from 650 to 800 donors and added high-resolution HLA genotyping to study TCR occurrence patterns. The later analysis used no new phenotypic data to find candidate immune exposures, relying instead on TCR beta sequences and their occurrence across donors. An earlier analysis of around 580 of the donors used high-throughput TCR beta sequencing to judge whether each TCR beta V gene segment behaved as functional or pseudogenic. Donor age, sex, ethnicity and CMV serostatus were compiled together with the repertoire data. A later genetic analysis took genome-wide SNP genotypes for about 60% of the roughly 670 donors and used that subset as a discovery cohort. All discovery cohort repertoires had been generated on a single sequencing platform. Both class I and class II loci were covered by HLA typing, at four-digit resolution. The number of typed donors differed by locus: about 629-640 for A, B, C, DRB1 and DQB1; 522 for DQA1; 606 for DPA1; and some 470 for DPB1. Roughly five DR-DQ haplotypes were handled as single units for association and clustering, since linkage in the cohort was strong. Among roughly 400 genotyped donors of the cohort, an average of approximately 230,000 unique TCR beta nucleotide sequences were sequenced per donor, roughly 20% of them non-productive. What the research found in general, with its limitations: The sequencing pipeline was judged likely to have produced a cluster of highly shared sequence variants as a technical artifact. When HLA alleles, especially DR and DQ, strongly co-occurred, TCR associations were difficult to assign to individual alleles. Because the 87-base-pair reads could not distinguish some IMGT-functional V segments, including TRBV6-2 and TRBV6-3, those segments were excluded. Presence/absence analyses assumed roughly uniform sequencing depth across donors, an assumption that may not hold. In a later analysis, HLA-associated TCR beta chains were found to be more clonally expanded and to have lower generation probabilities than equally common non-associated chains. A later analysis found that TCR association rates varied across HLA loci, with DRB1 alleles showing the most associated TCRs and HLA-C alleles the fewest. Immune exposure information for the cohort was limited to CMV serostatus. A later analysis associated 15,000 or so TCR beta sequences with specific HLA alleles at a false discovery rate of 0.05. Because HLA typing was unavailable for some donors at each locus, only the typed subset was used in association tests. A few of the identified cytomegalovirus-associated TCR beta chains were confirmed in vitro to be specific for cytomegalovirus antigens. According to the authors, the approach could potentially be generalized to other disease states and immunological phenotypes. A total of fewer than 200 TCR beta chains were listed by the study as associated with cytomegalovirus. Most CMV-associated TCR beta chains appeared to be HLA-restricted in a later analysis, and the HLA associations seemed to be driven largely by CMV exposure. In a later analysis, several top co-occurrence clusters were reported to appear linked to parvovirus B19, influenza, CMV and Epstein-Barr virus. Compared with the roughly 700-donor mean, donors in an Asian-associated ancestry cluster had fewer N-insertions in productive TCRs, according to a later genetic analysis. A later genetic analysis associated a missense DCLRE1C variant with V-gene and J-gene trimming of TCR beta chains, and an independent cohort replicated the association. The classifier was reported to diagnose cytomegalovirus status with high specificity and sensitivity in both the original cohort and the validation cohort. Correlated functional status among segregating V segments might be attributable to linkage disequilibrium, but an unknown experimental factor could not be ruled out. A further reported finding was that TCR beta sequences accurately predicted the HLA-A and HLA-B alleles for most subjects in the first cohort. Because counts were too low, seventeen rarely observed V segments, including chromosome 9 orphons, were left out of the earlier analysis of some 600 of the donors. While some public TCRs were present in many individuals, most TCR sequences turned up only very rarely across donors. Only TCR beta chains were sequenced in this cohort, and the absence of alpha or paired-chain data limited detectable features. In an earlier analysis of about 550 of the donors, most TCR beta V segments were observed in productive rearrangements about 87% or about 30% of the time, broadly matching IMGT annotations.

The cohort consisted of some 730 healthy bone marrow donors. All cohort members were sampled while nominally healthy, although unrecorded immune exposures were likely present. The donor tested CMV seropositive, placing the donor among the roughly 300 seropositive members of the cohort. A peripheral blood sample was provided by each donor, and peripheral blood mononuclear cells were used for TCR beta sequencing. Genomic DNA was extracted from the blood cell samples with the Qiagen DNeasy Blood Extraction Kit. Libraries came from the immunoSEQ multiplex PCR assay. A mixture of 60 forward primers for TCR Vbeta segments and 13 reverse primers for TCR Jbeta segments was used in the multiplex PCR. The CDR3 region of rearranged TCR beta genes was amplified from genomic DNA with a multiplex PCR assay. The Illumina HiSeq System was used to sequence the amplified TCR beta libraries as 87-base-pair reads. In the source study's methods: A later analysis counted some 74 million unique TCR beta chains across the 700 or so repertoires, and roughly 10 million of these chains were shared by at least two donors. To remove PCR and sequencing errors, raw reads were error-corrected and collapsed into unique sequences using a nearest-neighbor algorithm that merged closely related sequences. V, D and J gene segments were assigned by aligning CDR3 sequences to IMGT reference sequences. For a sequence to be retained, a match of at least six nucleotides was required to both a V gene segment and a J gene segment. A rearrangement counted as productive if the CDR3 had no stop codons and remained in frame with V and J, and every other rearrangement counted as non-productive. CDR3 was defined by IMGT convention, running from the second conserved V-encoded cysteine to the conserved J-encoded phenylalanine. The earlier analysis of some 580 of the donors excluded any sequence lacking an unambiguous match to a single V gene segment. In an earlier analysis of 587 of the donors, V segments were called functional above 56.7% productive rearrangements and were called segregating when the between-donor standard deviation exceeded 5%. A statistical classification framework was built to diagnose cytomegalovirus status from the catalog of TCR beta chain sequences. V and J gene assignment, in a later analysis, came from comparing TCR nucleotide sequences with IMGT/GENE-DB human TR gene sequences. In a later analysis, CDR3 sequences and most-parsimonious VDJ recombination scenarios were assigned using the TCRdist pipeline. In a later analysis, each TCR beta chain was defined by its CDR3 amino acid sequence together with its V-gene family, and reads lacking a unique V-gene family were excluded. A later analysis removed 592 highly shared, low-generation-probability nucleotide sequences to deal with suspected cross-contamination and a sequencing artifact. In a later analysis, a clonal expansion index for each public chain was calculated from normalized within-repertoire ranks of inferred template counts. A later analysis computed generation probabilities with a VDJ recombination model fitted to out-of-frame rearrangements, and checked the results against IGoR. In a later analysis, hypergeometric tests were used to score TCR-TCR, TCR-HLA and TCR-CMV co-occurrence, with a repertoire-size bias correction applied to TCR pairs. False discovery rates were estimated in a later analysis by permuting HLA or CMV assignments 20 times. In a later analysis, co-occurring TCRs were grouped with DBSCAN, and TCRdist sequence similarity was added when clustering was performed within HLA-allele-positive subsets. Repertoires with fewer than 30,000 or more than 120,000 public chains were left out of co-occurrence clustering, as were roughly five repertoires with anomalous nucleotide sharing. As stored in TCRdb, this immuneACCESS dataset retains in-frame rearrangements with V and J assigned. A fraction of the clones does not appear; measured against another copy, unresolved V genes explain less than half of the discrepancy, and the remainder lacks a known reason. From that table come the V and J calls and clone size; the DNA was used to work out D and trimming. Present in this sample are 150,000 to 200,000 clones, 85% of which were seen just once. The ten largest account for 2.5% to 3% of the sample.

At the junction V is shortened by 4 bases and J by 0 bases, with 21 bases in between. Via the germline V gene, CDR1 is MGHRA and CDR2 YSYEKL. Reading from cysteine to phenylalanine, the CDR3 counts 18 amino acids. The sequence is cut down to CDR3 DNA, 54 bases in frame from base 1. Sequenced material: PBMCs. The rearranged chain carries TRBV4-1 and TRBJ1-1, with TRBD1 tentatively as D gene (5 bases match). The sequence derives from a man under 40 in good health and CMV-seropositive. The nucleotide sequence reads TGCGCCAGCAGCCCTCCAAGACCCCCAGGGTTCATGAACACTGAAGCTTTCTTT. Translated, this gives CASSPPRPPGFMNTEAFF.